The clone carrying this TCR beta chain was counted a few times. Antigen: not known. The source of the sample is a study of post-analysis software for immune sequencing data. Overall study: The cohort encompassed relapsing-remitting, secondary progressive and progressive-relapsing multiple sclerosis disease courses. Regarding the study as a whole: With TRBV5-6, TRBV5-1 and TRBV20-1 included, about 5 TRBV segments were more frequent in patients than in controls. The F measure placed samples prepared in the same batch into strongly shared clusters.

The length of the CDR3 is 16 residues. Trimming left V 8 bases short and J 2 bases short, with 19 bases between. CDR1 is MNHEY, CDR2 SVGAGI, per germline. cDNA libraries of TCR beta carried unique molecular identifiers. T cells numbering 1 to 10 million yielded cDNA molecules that totaled about 500,000. TCRdb re-analysed the PCR reads in MiXCR, keeping a single row per CDR3 protein. The repertoire holds roughly 700,000 distinct CDR3 sequences, with about 27% as singletons. Sequences were obtained from blood. The receptor's source is a girl between 10 and 17 years old with multiple sclerosis. J is TRBJ1-5 and V is TRBV6-5; possibly TRBD1 for D (5 bases). CDR3 region: CASATRGVGGNQPQHF. CDR3 nucleotide sequence: TGTGCCAGCGCCACTCGAGGGGTCGGTGGCAATCAGCCCCAGCATTTT.